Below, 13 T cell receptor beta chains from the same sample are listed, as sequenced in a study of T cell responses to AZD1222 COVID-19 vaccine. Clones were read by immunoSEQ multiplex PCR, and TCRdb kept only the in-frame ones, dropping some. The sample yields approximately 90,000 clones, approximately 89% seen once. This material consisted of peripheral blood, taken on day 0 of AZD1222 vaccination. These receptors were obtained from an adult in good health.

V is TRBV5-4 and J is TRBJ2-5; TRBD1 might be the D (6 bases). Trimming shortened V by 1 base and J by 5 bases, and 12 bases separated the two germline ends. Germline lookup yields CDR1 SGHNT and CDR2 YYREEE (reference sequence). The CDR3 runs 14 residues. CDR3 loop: CASSLTGSRETQYF. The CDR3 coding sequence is TGTGCCAGCAGCTTGACAGGGTCGAGGGAGACCCAGTACTTC.

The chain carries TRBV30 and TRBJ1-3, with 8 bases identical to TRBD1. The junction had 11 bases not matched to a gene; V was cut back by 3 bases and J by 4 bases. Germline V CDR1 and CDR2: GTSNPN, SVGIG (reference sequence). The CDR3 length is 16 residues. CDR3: CAWSFTSRGRGNTIYF. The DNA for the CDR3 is TGTGCCTGGAGCTTTACCTCCAGGGGGCGCGGAAACACCATATATTTT.

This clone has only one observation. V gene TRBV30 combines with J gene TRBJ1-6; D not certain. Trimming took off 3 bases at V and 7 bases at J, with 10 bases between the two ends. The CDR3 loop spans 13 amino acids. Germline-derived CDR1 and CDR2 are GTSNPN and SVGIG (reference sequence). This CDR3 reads CAWSRGGNSPLHF. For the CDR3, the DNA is TGTGCCTGGAGCCGAGGAGGAAATTCACCCCTCCACTTT.

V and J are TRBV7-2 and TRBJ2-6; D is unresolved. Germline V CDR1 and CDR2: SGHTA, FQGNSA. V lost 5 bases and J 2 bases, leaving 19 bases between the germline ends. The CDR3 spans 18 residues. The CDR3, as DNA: TGTGCCAGCAGCCCGGGTCGGCAGTACCAGCCTGGGGCCAACGTCCTGACTTTC. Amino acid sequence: CASSPGRQYQPGANVLTF.

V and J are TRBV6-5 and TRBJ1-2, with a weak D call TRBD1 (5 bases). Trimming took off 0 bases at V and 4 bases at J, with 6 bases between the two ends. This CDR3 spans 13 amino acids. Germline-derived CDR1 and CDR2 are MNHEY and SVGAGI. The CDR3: CASSYSTGYGYTF. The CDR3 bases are TGTGCCAGCAGTTACTCTACAGGCTATGGCTACACCTTC.

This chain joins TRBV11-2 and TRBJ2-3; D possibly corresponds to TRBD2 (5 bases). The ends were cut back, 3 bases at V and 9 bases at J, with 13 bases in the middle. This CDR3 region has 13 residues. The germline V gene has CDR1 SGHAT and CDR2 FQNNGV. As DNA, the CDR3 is TGTGCCAGCAGCTTGGGGATTGAGGGCACGCAGTATTTT. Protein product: CASSLGIEGTQYF. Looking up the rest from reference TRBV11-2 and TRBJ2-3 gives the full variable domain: EAGVAQSPRYKIIEKRQSVAFWCNPISGHATLYWYQQILGQGPKLLIQFQNNGVVDDSQLPKDRFSAERLKGVDSTLKIQPAKLEDSAVYLCASSLGIEGTQYFGPGTRLTVL.

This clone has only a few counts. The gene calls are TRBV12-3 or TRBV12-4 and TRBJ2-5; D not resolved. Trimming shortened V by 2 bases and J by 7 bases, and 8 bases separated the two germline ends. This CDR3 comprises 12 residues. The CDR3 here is CASSLRGGTQYF. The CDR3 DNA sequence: TGTGCCAGCAGTTTAAGAGGTGGGACCCAGTACTTC.

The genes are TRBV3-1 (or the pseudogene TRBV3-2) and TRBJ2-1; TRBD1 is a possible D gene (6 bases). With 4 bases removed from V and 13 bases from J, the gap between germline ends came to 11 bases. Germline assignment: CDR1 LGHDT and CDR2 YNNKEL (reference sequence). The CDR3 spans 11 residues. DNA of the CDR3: TGTGCCAGCAGCCCGGACAGTGGTCAGTTCTTC. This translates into CASSPDSGQFF.

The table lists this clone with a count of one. In DNA, the CDR3 is TGTGCCAGCAGCGCGAGGACAGGGGGCAATCAGCCCCAGCATTTT. It codes for CASSARTGGNQPQHF. V gene TRBV28 combines with J gene TRBJ1-5; 9 bases agree with TRBD1. Germline V CDR1 and CDR2: MDHEN, SYDVKM. J was trimmed by 2 bases and V by 6 bases; bases with no gene match: 5. The CDR3 is 15 residues long.

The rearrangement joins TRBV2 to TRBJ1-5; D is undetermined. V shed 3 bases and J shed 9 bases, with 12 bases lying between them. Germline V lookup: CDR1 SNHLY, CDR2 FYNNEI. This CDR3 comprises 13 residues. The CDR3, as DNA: TGTGCCAGCAGTGACTCGTGGGGAGGGCCCCAGCATTTT. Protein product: CASSDSWGGPQHF.

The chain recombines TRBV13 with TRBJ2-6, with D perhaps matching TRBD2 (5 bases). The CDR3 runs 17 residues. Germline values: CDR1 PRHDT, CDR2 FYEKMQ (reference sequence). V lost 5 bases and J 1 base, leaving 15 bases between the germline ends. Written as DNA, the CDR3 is TGTGCCAGCAGCCGCGGGTCAGCGCCGTCTGGGGCCAACGTCCTGACTTTC. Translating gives CASSRGSAPSGANVLTF.

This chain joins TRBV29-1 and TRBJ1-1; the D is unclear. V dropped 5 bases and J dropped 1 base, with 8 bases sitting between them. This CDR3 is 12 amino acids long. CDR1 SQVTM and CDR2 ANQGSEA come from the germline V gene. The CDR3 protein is CSVRISNTEAFF. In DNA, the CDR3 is TGCAGCGTTCGGATATCGAACACTGAAGCTTTCTTT.

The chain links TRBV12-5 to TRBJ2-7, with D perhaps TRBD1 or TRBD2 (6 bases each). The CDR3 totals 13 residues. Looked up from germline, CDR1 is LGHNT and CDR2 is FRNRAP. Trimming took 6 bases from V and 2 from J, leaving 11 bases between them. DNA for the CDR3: TGTGCTAGTGGCATGAGGGGGGCCTACGAGCAGTACTTC. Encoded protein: CASGMRGAYEQYF.